This T cell receptor (beta chain) was captured in a study of early T cells in non-severe SARS-CoV-2 infection. Study in general: Sequenced bulk RNA came from whole blood that was unsorted, and chains were unpaired. Study-level points and caveats: Missing private and CD4 specificities, VDJdb matching favored anti-spike CD8 responses.

The V gene end was trimmed by 7 bases and the J gene end by 6 bases; junction bases not matched to a gene: 11. In germline, CDR1 is DFQATT, CDR2 SNEGSKA (reference sequence). This CDR3 has 15 residues. On this clonotype: The target antigen is unknown.

Molecules of cDNA were individually given unique molecular identifiers that were attached to them. In TCRdb, the 5' RACE reads were re-called with MiXCR into one record per CDR3 protein. This sample carries around 26,000 distinct CDR3 sequences, 4.4% of them seen once, and the ten largest clones take approximately 10%. The rearrangement joins TRBV20-1 to TRBJ2-7; 14 bases agree with TRBD2. The specimen sequenced was whole blood. This clonotype was sampled from an adult who was a healthcare worker with PCR-confirmed SARS-CoV-2 infection or an uninfected control (not recorded which). CDR3 sequence: CSVSPGTSGSVEQYF. The DNA of the CDR3 is TGCAGTGTTAGCCCAGGGACTAGCGGGAGTGTCGAGCAGTACTTC.